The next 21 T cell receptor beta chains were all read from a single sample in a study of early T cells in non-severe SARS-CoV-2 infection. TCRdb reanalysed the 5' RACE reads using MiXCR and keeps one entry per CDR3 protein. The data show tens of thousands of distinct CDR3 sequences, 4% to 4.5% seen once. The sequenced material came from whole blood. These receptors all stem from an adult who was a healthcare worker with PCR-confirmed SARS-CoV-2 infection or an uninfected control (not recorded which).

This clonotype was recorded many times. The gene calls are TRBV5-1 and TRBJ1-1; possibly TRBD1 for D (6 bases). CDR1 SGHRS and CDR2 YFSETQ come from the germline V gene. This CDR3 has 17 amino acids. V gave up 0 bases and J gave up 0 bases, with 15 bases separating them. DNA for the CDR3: TGCGCCAGCAGCTTGGTGGGGGCCCCTCTCATGAACACTGAAGCTTTCTTT. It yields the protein CASSLVGAPLMNTEAFF.

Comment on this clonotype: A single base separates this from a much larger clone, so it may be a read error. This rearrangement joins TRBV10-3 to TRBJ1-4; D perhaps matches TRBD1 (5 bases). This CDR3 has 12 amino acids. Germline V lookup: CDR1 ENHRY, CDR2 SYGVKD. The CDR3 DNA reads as TGTGCCTTCAGTGAGACGGGGCAAAAACTGTTTTTT. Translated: CAFSETGQKLFF.

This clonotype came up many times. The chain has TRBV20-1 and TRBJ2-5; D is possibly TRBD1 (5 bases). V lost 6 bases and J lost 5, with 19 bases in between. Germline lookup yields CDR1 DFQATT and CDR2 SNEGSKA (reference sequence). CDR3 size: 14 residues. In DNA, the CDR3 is TGCAGTGCAAAAGATTTCAGGGCTGGGGAGACCCAGTACTTC. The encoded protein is CSAKDFRAGETQYF.

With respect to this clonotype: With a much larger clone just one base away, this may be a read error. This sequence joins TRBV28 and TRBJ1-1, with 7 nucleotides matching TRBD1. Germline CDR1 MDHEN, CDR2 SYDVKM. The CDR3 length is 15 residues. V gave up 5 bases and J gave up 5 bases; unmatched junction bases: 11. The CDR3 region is CASSAMIGGETEAFF. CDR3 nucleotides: TGTGCCAGCAGTGCGATGATAGGGGGCGAAACTGAAGCTTTCTTT.

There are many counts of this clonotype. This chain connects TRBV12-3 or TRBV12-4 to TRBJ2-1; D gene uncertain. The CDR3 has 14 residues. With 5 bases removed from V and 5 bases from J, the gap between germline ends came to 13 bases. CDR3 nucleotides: TGTGCCAGCAGTCCTGACCCCGACGACAATGAGCAGTTCTTC. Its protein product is CASSPDPDDNEQFF.

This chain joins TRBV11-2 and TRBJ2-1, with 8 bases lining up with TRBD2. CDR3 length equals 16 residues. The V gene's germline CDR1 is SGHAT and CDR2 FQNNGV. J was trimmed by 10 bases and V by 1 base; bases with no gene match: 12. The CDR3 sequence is CASSLGPAGASLEQFF. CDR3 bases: TGTGCCAGCAGCTTAGGCCCAGCGGGAGCTTCTCTGGAGCAGTTCTTC.

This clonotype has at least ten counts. The CDR3 loop reads CASSRTSIGEQFF. CDR3 sequence (DNA): TGTGCCAGCAGCCGGACTAGTATCGGTGAGCAGTTCTTC. The V gene is TRBV3-1, the J gene TRBJ2-1; 7 nucleotides match TRBD2. Losses at the gene ends were 4 bases for V and 9 bases for J; bases not matched to a gene: 6. The CDR3 is 13 residues long. Germline V gene data show CDR1 as LGHDT and CDR2 as YNNKEL (reference sequence).

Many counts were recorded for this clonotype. CDR3 nucleotide sequence: TGTGCCAGCAGCTTGGGACAGGTGAACACTGAAGCTTTCTTT. Protein: CASSLGQVNTEAFF. The chain recombines TRBV7-9 with TRBJ1-1, with TRBD1 identical over 8 bases. This CDR3 spans 14 amino acids. J gave up 0 bases and V 3 bases, and 0 bases lay outside the gene matches. CDR1 is SEHNR and CDR2 is FQNEAQ in the germline V gene (reference sequence).

CDR3 bases: TGCAGCGTTACCAGCGGGAGTTCCTACGAGCAGTACTTC. Translating gives CSVTSGSSYEQYF. This chain links TRBV29-1 with TRBJ2-7; 8 bases fit TRBD2. This CDR3 is built from 13 residues. V lost 5 bases, J lost 1 base, and 4 bases stayed unmatched. Germline assignment: CDR1 SQVTM and CDR2 ANQGSEA.

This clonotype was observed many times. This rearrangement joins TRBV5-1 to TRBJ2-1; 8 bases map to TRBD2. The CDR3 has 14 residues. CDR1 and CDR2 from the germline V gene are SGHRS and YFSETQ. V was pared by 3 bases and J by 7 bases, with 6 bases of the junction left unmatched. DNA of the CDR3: TGCGCCAGCAGCTCAGGACTAGCCCCTAATGAGCAGTTCTTC. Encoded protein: CASSSGLAPNEQFF.

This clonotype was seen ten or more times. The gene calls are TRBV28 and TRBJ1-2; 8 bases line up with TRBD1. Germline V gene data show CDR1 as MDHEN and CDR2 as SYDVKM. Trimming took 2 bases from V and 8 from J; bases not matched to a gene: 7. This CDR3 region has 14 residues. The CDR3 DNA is TGTGCCAGCAGTTTACCCCAGGGGGCTCGCGGCTACACCTTC. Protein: CASSLPQGARGYTF.

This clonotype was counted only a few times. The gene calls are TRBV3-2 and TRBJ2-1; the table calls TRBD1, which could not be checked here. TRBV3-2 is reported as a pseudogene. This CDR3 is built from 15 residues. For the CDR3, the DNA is TGTGCCAGCAGCCAAGCGCGGCGCGCAGGTAGTGAGCAGTTCTTC. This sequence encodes CASSQARRAGSEQFF.

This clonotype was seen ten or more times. In DNA form, the CDR3 reads TGCAGCGCCTCTAGCGGCTCTTCCTACGAGCAGTACTTC. It is translated as CSASSGSSYEQYF. The V gene is TRBV29-1, the J gene TRBJ2-7, with 7 bases that match TRBD2. The CDR3 is made up of 13 amino acids. With 7 bases clipped from V and 1 base from J, the junction kept 7 bases outside the gene matches. The V gene's germline CDR1 is SQVTM and CDR2 ANQGSEA.

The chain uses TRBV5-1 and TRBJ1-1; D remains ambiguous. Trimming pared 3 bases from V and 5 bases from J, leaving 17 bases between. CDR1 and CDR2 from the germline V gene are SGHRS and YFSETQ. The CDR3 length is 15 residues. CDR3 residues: CASSSSIGFETEAFF. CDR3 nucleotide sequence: TGCGCCAGCAGCTCAAGCATCGGGTTCGAGACTGAAGCTTTCTTT.

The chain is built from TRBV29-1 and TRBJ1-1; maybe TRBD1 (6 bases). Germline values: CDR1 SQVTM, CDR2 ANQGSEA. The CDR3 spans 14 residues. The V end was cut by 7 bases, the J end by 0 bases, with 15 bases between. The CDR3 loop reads CSAFSGGLNTEAFF. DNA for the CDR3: TGCAGCGCCTTTTCGGGGGGCCTGAACACTGAAGCTTTCTTT.

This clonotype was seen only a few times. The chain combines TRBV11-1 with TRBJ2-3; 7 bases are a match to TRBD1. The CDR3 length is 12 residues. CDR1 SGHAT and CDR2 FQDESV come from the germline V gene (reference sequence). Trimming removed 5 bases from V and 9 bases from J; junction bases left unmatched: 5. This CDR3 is CASSLDRETQYF. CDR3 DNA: TGTGCCAGCAGCCTCGACAGGGAGACGCAGTATTTT. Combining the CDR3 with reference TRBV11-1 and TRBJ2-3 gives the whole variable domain EAEVAQSPRYKITEKSQAVAFWCDPISGHATLYWYRQILGQGPELLVQFQDESVVDDSQLPKDRFSAERLKGVDSTLKIQPAELGDSAMYLCASSLDRETQYFGPGTRLTVL.

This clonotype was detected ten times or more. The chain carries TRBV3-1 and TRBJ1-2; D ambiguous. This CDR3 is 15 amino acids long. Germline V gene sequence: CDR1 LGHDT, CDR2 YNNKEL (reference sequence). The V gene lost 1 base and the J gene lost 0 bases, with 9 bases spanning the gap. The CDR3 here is CASSQVDASNYGYTF. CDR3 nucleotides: TGTGCCAGCAGCCAAGTCGACGCTTCTAACTATGGCTACACCTTC.

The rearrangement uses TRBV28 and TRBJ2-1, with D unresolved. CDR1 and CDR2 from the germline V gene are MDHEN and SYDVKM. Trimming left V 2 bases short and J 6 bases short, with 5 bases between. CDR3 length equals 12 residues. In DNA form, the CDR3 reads TGTGCCAGCAGTTTAGCACCCAATGAGCAGTTCTTC. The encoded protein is CASSLAPNEQFF.

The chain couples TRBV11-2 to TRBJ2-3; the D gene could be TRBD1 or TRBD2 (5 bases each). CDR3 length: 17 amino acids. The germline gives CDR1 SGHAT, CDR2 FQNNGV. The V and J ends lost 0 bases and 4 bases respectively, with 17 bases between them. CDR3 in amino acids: CASSLDLGALGSDTQYF. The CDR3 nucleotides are TGTGCCAGCAGCTTAGATCTCGGGGCCTTAGGGTCAGATACGCAGTATTTT.

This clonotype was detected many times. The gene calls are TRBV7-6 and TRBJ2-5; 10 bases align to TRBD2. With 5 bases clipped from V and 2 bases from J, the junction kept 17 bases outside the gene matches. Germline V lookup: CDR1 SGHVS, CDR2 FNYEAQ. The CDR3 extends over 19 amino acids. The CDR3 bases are TGTGCCAGCAGCCGACGAGGAGCGGGAGGGCCCTCGGGACAAGAGACCCAGTACTTC. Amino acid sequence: CASSRRGAGGPSGQETQYF.

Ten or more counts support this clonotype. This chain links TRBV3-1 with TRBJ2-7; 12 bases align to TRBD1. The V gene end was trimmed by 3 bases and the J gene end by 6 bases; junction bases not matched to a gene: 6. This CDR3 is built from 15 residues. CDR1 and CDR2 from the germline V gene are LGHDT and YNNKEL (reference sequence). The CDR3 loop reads CASSQLGTGGPEQYF. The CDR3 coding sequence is TGTGCCAGCAGCCAGTTGGGGACAGGGGGCCCCGAGCAGTACTTC.